This TCR beta chain derives from a study of blood T cells in healthy people across ages. Study results and limitations: Diversity was higher, and naive CD4+ cells more numerous, in long-lived donors than in aged donors.

Together with a sample-barcoded 5' primer, a J-beta primer mix was included in a second PCR lasting roughly 6 to 12 cycles. One entry per CDR3 protein results from TCRdb running MiXCR on the 5' RACE reads. The sample records over a million distinct CDR3 sequences, roughly 43% being singletons. This clonotype was counted only a few times. What it binds is unknown. The CDR3 has 13 amino acids. Per the germline V gene, CDR1 is GTSNPN and CDR2 is SVGIG (reference sequence). V lost 8 bases and J lost 2, with 14 bases in between. The sequence derives from a woman under 30 in good health. This chain uses TRBV30 with TRBJ2-3; D is possibly TRBD2 (6 bases). Material: blood. In DNA form, the CDR3 reads TGTGCCGGGGGGAGCTTCCCCACAGATACGCAGTATTTT. Translated, it gives CAGGSFPTDTQYF. The variable domain in full, completed from reference TRBV30 and TRBJ2-3, reads SQTIHQWPATLVQPVGSPLSLECTVEGTSNPNLYWYRQAAGRGLQLLFYSVGIGQISSEVPQNLSASRPQDRQFILSSKKLLLSDSGFYLCAGGSFPTDTQYFGPGTRLTVL.